The present T cell receptor beta chain was sequenced within a study of T-cell reconstitution after alpha-beta-depleted transplantation in children (dated by TCRdb to about 2016). With regard to the full study: Using TCR repertoire profiling, the study followed T-cell immune reconstitution in a quantitative way in children after TCRalphabeta/CD19-depleted allogeneic hematopoietic cell transplantation.

Library construction relied on PCR. Instrument on record: Illumina HiSeq 2500. TCR library preparation used molecular barcoding, with unique molecular identifiers applied to normalize quantification of the TCRbeta repertoire. TCRdb reprocessing: public reads trimmed at Q25 with fastp, clones called with MiXCR, in-frame beta chains kept. Rows are unified per CDR3 protein, each entry keeping the most common DNA and genes. The sample table lists hundreds of thousands of distinct CDR3 sequences, approximately 17% of them with a count of one. Approximately 1% of the sample belongs to the ten largest clones. This clonotype was seen many times. It lacks a known antigen. No base-level quality is on record; no much larger clone is a single base apart. The V end gives up 1 base and the J end 0 bases, leaving 1 base in the junction not matched to a gene. Spanning cysteine to phenylalanine, the CDR3 consists of 15 amino acids. Just the 45-base CDR3 DNA is kept, in frame starting at base 1. Sequences MGHDK (CDR1) and SYGVNS (CDR2) are obtained from the germline V gene.

This TCR was recovered from a human donor who donated a stem cell graft to a child with acute myeloid leukemia. Material: PBMCs from the stem cell graft donor, obtained from the stem cell graft. The V gene is TRBV25-1 and the J gene is TRBJ2-5; 8 of the junction bases match TRBD1. The CDR3 amino acid sequence is: CASSELDRDQETQYF. The DNA sequence is TGTGCCAGCAGTGAATTGGACAGGGACCAAGAGACCCAGTACTTC.